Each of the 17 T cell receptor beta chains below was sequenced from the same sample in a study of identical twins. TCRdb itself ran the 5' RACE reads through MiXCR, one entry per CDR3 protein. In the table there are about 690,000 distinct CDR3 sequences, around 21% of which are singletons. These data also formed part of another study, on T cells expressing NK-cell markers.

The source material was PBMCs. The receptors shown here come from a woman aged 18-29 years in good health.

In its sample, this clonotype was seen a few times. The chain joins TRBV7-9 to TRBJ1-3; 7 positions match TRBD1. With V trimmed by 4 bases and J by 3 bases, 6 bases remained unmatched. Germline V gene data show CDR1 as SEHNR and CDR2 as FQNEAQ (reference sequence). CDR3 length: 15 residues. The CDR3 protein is CASSYDRASGNTIYF. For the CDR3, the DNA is TGTGCCAGCAGCTACGACAGGGCTAGTGGAAACACCATATATTTT.

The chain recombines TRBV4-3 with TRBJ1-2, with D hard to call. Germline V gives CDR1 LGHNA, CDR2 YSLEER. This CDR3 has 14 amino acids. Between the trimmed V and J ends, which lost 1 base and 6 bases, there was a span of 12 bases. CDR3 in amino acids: CASSQVSREDGYTF. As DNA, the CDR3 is TGCGCCAGCAGCCAAGTTTCCAGAGAGGATGGCTACACCTTC.

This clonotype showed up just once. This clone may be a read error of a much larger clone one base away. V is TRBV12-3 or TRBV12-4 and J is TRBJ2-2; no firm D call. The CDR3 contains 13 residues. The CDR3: CASGLRHTGELFF. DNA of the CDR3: TGTGCCAGCGGTTTGAGGCACACCGGGGAGCTGTTTTTT.

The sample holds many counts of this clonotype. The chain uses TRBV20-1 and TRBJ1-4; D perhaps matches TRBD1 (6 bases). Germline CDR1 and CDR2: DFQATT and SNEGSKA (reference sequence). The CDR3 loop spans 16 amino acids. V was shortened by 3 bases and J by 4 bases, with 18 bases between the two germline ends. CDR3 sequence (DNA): TGCAGTGCTAGGAACACGGGGGGGCGGAGTAATGAAAAACTGTTTTTT. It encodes CSARNTGGRSNEKLFF.

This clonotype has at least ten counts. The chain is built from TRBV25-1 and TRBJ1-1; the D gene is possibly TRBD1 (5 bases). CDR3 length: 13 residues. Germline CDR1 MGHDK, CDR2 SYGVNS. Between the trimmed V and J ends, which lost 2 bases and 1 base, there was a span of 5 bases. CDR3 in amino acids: CASSEGANTEAFF. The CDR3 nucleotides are TGTGCCAGCAGTGAAGGGGCGAACACTGAAGCTTTCTTT. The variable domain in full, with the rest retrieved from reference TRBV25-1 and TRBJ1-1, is EADIYQTPRYLVIGTGKKITLECSQTMGHDKMYWYQQDPGMELHLIHYSYGVNSTEKGDLSSESTVSRIRTEHFPLTLESARPSHTSQYLCASSEGANTEAFFGQGTRLTVV.

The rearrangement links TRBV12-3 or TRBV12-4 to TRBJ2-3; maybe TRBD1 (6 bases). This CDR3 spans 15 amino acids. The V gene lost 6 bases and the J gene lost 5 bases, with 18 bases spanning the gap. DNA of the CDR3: TGTGCCAGCAGCCCCAGGGGAGATCTGGTAGATACGCAGTATTTT. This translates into CASSPRGDLVDTQYF.

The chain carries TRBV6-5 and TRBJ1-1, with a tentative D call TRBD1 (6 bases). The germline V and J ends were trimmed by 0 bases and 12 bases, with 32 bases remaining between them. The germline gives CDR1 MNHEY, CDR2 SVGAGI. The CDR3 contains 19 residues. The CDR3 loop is CASSYSTGHRGTNSLATFF. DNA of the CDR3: TGTGCCAGCAGTTACTCGACAGGCCACAGAGGAACAAACAGCTTGGCAACTTTCTTT.

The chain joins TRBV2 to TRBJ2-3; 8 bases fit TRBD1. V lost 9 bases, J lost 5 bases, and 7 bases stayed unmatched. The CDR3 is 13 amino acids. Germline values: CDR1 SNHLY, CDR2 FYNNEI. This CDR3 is CARDRGLEDTQYF. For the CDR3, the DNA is TGTGCCAGAGACAGGGGATTAGAAGATACGCAGTATTTT.

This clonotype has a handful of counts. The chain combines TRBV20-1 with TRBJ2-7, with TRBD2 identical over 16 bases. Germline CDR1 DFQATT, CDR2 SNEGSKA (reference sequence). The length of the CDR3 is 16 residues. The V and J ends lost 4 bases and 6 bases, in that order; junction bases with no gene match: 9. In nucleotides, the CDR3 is TGCAGTGCTATAAGTGGGACTAGCGGGAGGGATAGCGAGCAGTACTTC. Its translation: CSAISGTSGRDSEQYF.

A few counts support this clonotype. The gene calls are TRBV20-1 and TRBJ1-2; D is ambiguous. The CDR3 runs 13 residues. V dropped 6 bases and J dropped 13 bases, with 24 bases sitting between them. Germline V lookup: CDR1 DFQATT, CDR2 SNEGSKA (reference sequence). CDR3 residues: CSAGEDFDSPFTF. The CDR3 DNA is TGCAGTGCCGGAGAGGACTTTGACTCCCCGTTCACCTTC.

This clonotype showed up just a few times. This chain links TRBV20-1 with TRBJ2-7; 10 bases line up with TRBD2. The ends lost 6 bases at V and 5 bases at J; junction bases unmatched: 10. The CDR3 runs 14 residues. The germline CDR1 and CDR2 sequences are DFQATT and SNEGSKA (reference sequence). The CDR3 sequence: CSARGLAGDHEQYF. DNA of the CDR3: TGCAGTGCAAGGGGTCTAGCGGGGGACCACGAGCAGTACTTC.

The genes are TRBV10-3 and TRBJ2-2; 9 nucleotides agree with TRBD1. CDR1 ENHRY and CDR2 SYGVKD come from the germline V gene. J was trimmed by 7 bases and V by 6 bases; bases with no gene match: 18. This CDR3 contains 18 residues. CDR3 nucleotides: TGTGCCATCAGACAAAGCCTCGGGACAGGGCCAGGGGGCGGGGAGCTGTTTTTT. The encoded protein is CAIRQSLGTGPGGGELFF.

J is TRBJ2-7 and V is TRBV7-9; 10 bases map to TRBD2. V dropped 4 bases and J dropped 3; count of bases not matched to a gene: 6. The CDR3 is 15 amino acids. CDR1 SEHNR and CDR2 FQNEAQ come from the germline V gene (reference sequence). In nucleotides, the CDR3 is TGTGCCAGCAGCTCTAGCGGGAGAAGTATCTACGAGCAGTACTTC. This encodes CASSSSGRSIYEQYF.

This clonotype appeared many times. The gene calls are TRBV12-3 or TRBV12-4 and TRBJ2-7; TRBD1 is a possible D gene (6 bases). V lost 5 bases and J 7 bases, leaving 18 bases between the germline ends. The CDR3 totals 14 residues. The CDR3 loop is CASSPDRTRREQYF. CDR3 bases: TGTGCCAGCAGTCCCGACAGGACCCGCCGGGAGCAGTACTTC.

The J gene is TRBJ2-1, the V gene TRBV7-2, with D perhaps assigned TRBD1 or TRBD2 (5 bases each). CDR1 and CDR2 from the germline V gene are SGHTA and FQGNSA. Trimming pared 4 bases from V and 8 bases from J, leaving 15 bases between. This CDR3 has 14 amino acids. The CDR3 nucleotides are TGTGCCAGCAGCTCTAAGGGACCGTTAGATGAGCAGTTCTTC. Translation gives CASSSKGPLDEQFF.

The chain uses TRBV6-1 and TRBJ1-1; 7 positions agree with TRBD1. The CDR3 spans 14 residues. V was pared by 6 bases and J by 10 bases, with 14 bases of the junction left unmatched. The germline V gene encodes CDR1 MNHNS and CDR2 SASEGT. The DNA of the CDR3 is TGTGCCAGCAGCCCAATACAGGGGCAGGATAGAGCTTTCTTT. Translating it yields CASSPIQGQDRAFF.

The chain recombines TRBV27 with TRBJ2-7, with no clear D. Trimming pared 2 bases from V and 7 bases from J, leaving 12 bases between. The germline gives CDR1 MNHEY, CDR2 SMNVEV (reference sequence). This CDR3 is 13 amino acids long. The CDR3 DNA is TGTGCCAGCAGTTTAAATGGGTTTGGGGAGCAGTACTTC. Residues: CASSLNGFGEQYF.